One sample yielded the 20 T cell receptor beta chains listed below, sequenced in a study of control samples from healthy donors and cancer patients (dated by TCRdb to 2018 to 2021). Library preparation employed the immunoSEQ multiplex PCR assay. TCRdb provides this immuneACCESS table in a form limited to in-frame rearrangements. Some clones are lacking; in checked studies, under half of them reflect an unresolved V gene, and why the rest are absent is not known. In all, the sample holds over 100,000 clones, and 90% of those were seen once. Together, the top ten hold 2% to 3% of the sample. The sample was blood. The receptors come from a man between 35 and 55 years old in good health.

The chain employs TRBV3-1 (or the pseudogene TRBV3-2) and TRBJ1-5, with 9 bases that match TRBD1. There are 15 residues in the CDR3. Germline V gene lookup returns CDR1 LGHDT and CDR2 YNNKEL (reference sequence). V was pared by 1 base and J by 5 bases, with 3 bases of the junction left unmatched. The CDR3 sequence is CASSQGTGEYQPQHF. CDR3 nucleotide sequence: TGTGCCAGCAGCCAAGGGACAGGGGAGTATCAGCCCCAGCATTTT.

The chain combines TRBV2 with TRBJ2-2; possibly TRBD1 or TRBD2 for D (5 bases each). The CDR3 consists of 14 residues. CDR1 SNHLY and CDR2 FYNNEI come from the germline V gene. The V end was cut by 6 bases, the J end by 5 bases, with 13 bases between. CDR3 amino acids: CASRERGFTGELFF. Written as DNA, the CDR3 is TGTGCCAGCAGGGAGAGGGGATTTACCGGGGAGCTGTTTTTT. Combining the CDR3 with reference TRBV2 and TRBJ2-2 gives the whole variable domain EPEVTQTPSHQVTQMGQEVILRCVPISNHLYFYWYRQILGQKVEFLVSFYNNEISEKSEIFDDQFSVERPDGSNFTLKIRSTKLEDSAMYFCASRERGFTGELFFGEGSRLTVL.

The chain recombines TRBV11-2 with TRBJ2-1, with a possible D match to TRBD2 (5 bases). The CDR3 extends over 15 amino acids. Germline CDR1 is SGHAT and CDR2 is FQNNGV. V was cut by 2 bases and J by 4 bases, with 12 bases left in between. The chain's CDR3 is CASSLYLGSYNEQFF. The CDR3 DNA reads as TGTGCCAGCAGCTTATATCTAGGGAGTTACAATGAGCAGTTCTTC.

The V gene is TRBV5-1, the J gene TRBJ2-2; D ambiguous. Germline V CDR1 and CDR2: SGHRS, YFSETQ. Trimming stripped 4 bases from V and 1 base from J, with 5 bases between. The CDR3 has 13 residues. CDR3 region: CASSTGNTGELFF. The CDR3, as DNA: TGCGCCAGCAGCACCGGGAACACCGGGGAGCTGTTTTTT.

This chain links TRBV7-6 with TRBJ2-2; 8 bases fit TRBD1. The V gene's germline CDR1 is SGHVS and CDR2 FNYEAQ. V lost 4 bases to trimming and J lost 6 bases; unmatched junction nucleotides: 4. CDR3 length: 14 amino acids. This CDR3 reads CASSSDRVAGELFF. CDR3 sequence (DNA): TGTGCCAGCAGCTCGGACAGGGTAGCCGGGGAGCTGTTTTTT. Full variable domain (rest looked up from reference TRBV7-6 and TRBJ2-2): GAGVSQSPRYKVTKRGQDVALRCDPISGHVSLYWYRQALGQGPEFLTYFNYEAQQDKSGLPNDRFSAERPEGSISTLTIQRTEQRDSAMYRCASSSDRVAGELFFGEGSRLTVL.

V is TRBV5-1 and J is TRBJ2-1, with 8 bases fitting TRBD2. The CDR3 has 15 residues. Trimming removed 4 bases from V and 8 bases from J; junction bases left unmatched: 11. Germline-derived CDR1 and CDR2 are SGHRS and YFSETQ. The CDR3 DNA follows: TGCGCCAGCAGCGTCGCCGGGACTAGGACTTATGAGCAGTTCTTC. It specifies CASSVAGTRTYEQFF.

The V call is TRBV18, the J call TRBJ2-1, with TRBD1 matching 7 bases. This CDR3 comprises 11 residues. Per germline, CDR1 KGHSH and CDR2 LQKENI. J lost 13 bases, V lost 3 bases, and 3 bases had no gene match. The CDR3, as DNA: TGTGCCAGCTCACCGACAGGGCCACAGTTCTTC. It translates to CASSPTGPQFF.

The V call is TRBV19, the J call TRBJ2-7; TRBD1 matches at 9 bases. The CDR3 consists of 14 residues. Germline CDR1 and CDR2: LNHDA and SQIVND (reference sequence). V lost 4 bases and J lost 0; bases outside the gene matches: 1. The CDR3: CASSTTGGSYEQYF. In nucleotides, the CDR3 is TGTGCCAGTAGTACGACAGGGGGCTCCTACGAGCAGTACTTC.

CDR3 nucleotides: TGTGCCAGCAGTTACATTTTTGGGACGAAGGTCTACGAGCAGTACTTC. Translated, it gives CASSYIFGTKVYEQYF. The J gene is TRBJ2-7, the V gene TRBV6-5; D could derive from TRBD1 or TRBD2 (5 bases each). CDR1 MNHEY and CDR2 SVGAGI come from the germline V gene. The ends were cut back, 2 bases at V and 3 bases at J, with 17 bases in the middle. This CDR3 region has 16 residues.

The chain employs TRBV28 and TRBJ1-2, with D uncertain. The CDR3 covers 12 residues. CDR1 is MDHEN, CDR2 SYDVKM, per germline. V shed 1 base and J shed 8 bases, with 8 bases lying between them. The CDR3 reads CASSLSAWGYTF. In nucleotides, the CDR3 is TGTGCCAGCAGTTTATCGGCTTGGGGCTACACCTTC.

The V and J genes are TRBV10-2 and TRBJ2-5; 9 bases line up with TRBD1. Germline V gene sequence: CDR1 WSHSY, CDR2 SAAADI. The CDR3 runs to 12 residues. V trimming: 4 bases; J trimming: 9 bases; junction bases outside the gene matches: 3. The chain's CDR3 is CASSGQGVAQYF. In DNA, the CDR3 is TGCGCCAGCAGTGGACAGGGGGTTGCCCAGTACTTC.

This clone was seen just once. This rearrangement joins TRBV6-5 to TRBJ1-5, with D uncertain. The CDR3 has 15 amino acids. The V end was cut by 0 bases, the J end by 1 base, with 7 bases between. Germline V gene sequence: CDR1 MNHEY, CDR2 SVGAGI. The chain's CDR3 is CASSYSFSSNQPQHF. The CDR3 region has the DNA TGTGCCAGCAGTTACTCGTTTTCCAGCAATCAGCCCCAGCATTTT.

This sequence joins TRBV29-1 and TRBJ1-4; 7 nucleotides match TRBD1. Germline V gene sequence: CDR1 SQVTM, CDR2 ANQGSEA. The CDR3 runs 15 residues. J was trimmed by 5 bases and V by 1 base; bases with no gene match: 7. The CDR3 loop reads CSVEVPGTENEKLFF. CDR3 nucleotide sequence: TGCAGCGTTGAAGTTCCCGGGACAGAAAATGAAAAACTGTTTTTT.

This chain's CDR3 is CASSLDQGWSATDTQYF. CDR3 DNA: TGTGCCAGCAGCTTAGATCAAGGGTGGTCCGCCACAGATACGCAGTATTTT. The V and J genes are TRBV11-2 and TRBJ2-3; D remains ambiguous. Germline lookup yields CDR1 SGHAT and CDR2 FQNNGV. Trimming took 0 bases from V and 2 from J, leaving 15 bases between them. This CDR3 region has 17 residues. Variable domain in full (rest from reference TRBV11-2 and TRBJ2-3): EAGVAQSPRYKIIEKRQSVAFWCNPISGHATLYWYQQILGQGPKLLIQFQNNGVVDDSQLPKDRFSAERLKGVDSTLKIQPAKLEDSAVYLCASSLDQGWSATDTQYFGPGTRLTVL.

The chain combines TRBV20-1 with TRBJ2-3; 9 bases match TRBD2. Per germline, CDR1 DFQATT and CDR2 SNEGSKA (reference sequence). With V trimmed by 3 bases and J by 2 bases, 9 bases remained unmatched. The CDR3 runs 16 residues. CDR3 loop: CSASKGLAYNTDTQYF. The DNA of the CDR3 is TGCAGTGCTAGTAAAGGACTAGCGTACAACACAGATACGCAGTATTTT.

The chain combines TRBV6-2 or TRBV6-3 with TRBJ1-2, with D hard to call. This CDR3 comprises 13 residues. V was cut by 2 bases and J by 3 bases, with 7 bases left in between. Germline V lookup: CDR1 MNHEY, CDR2 SVGEGT. CDR3: CASSYPEHYGYTF. CDR3 bases: TGTGCCAGCAGTTACCCTGAGCACTATGGCTACACCTTC.

The gene calls are TRBV5-6 and TRBJ2-3, with 9 bases that match TRBD2. Germline assignment: CDR1 SGHDT and CDR2 YYEEEE. Trimming at V came to 3 bases and at J to 3 bases, leaving 5 bases not matched to a gene. This CDR3 has 15 amino acids. The CDR3 region has the DNA TGTGCCAGCAGCTCTCTAGCGGGGTATACAGATACGCAGTATTTT. It yields the protein CASSSLAGYTDTQYF.

The rearrangement links TRBV6-6 to TRBJ2-4; D is ambiguous. The CDR3 is 14 residues long. CDR1 MNHNY and CDR2 SVGAGI come from the germline V gene (reference sequence). V was trimmed by 2 bases and J by 1 base, leaving 6 bases between them. The CDR3 spells CASSYGVAKNIQYF. The CDR3, as DNA: TGTGCCAGCAGTTACGGGGTCGCCAAAAACATTCAGTACTTC.

The chain carries TRBV14 and TRBJ2-3; 8 nucleotides agree with TRBD2. CDR3 size: 20 residues. Germline-derived CDR1 and CDR2 are SGHDN and FVKESK. V gave up 1 base and J gave up 2 bases; unmatched junction bases: 17. CDR3 nucleotide sequence: TGTGCCAGCAGCCAAGGAAGGCGGCTTGGTCGGGGGGGCCTCACAGATACGCAGTATTTT. It is translated as CASSQGRRLGRGGLTDTQYF.

This rearrangement joins TRBV7-6 to TRBJ2-7, with 8 positions matching TRBD1. With V trimmed by 5 bases and J by 4 bases, 10 bases remained unmatched. Germline V gene data show CDR1 as SGHVS and CDR2 as FNYEAQ. The CDR3 totals 15 residues. The CDR3 DNA sequence: TGTGCCAGCAGCCCGAAAGGGCAGGGGGCGTACGAGCAGTACTTC. Amino acid sequence: CASSPKGQGAYEQYF.